This T cell receptor beta chain is from a study of cytomegalovirus exposure and HLA in healthy donors. Whole-study findings and limits: With later analysis, a missense DCLRE1C variant became linked to TCR beta V- and J-gene trimming. The listing of 150 to 200 TCR beta chains classed them as cytomegalovirus-associated.

The V gene end was trimmed by 8 bases and the J gene end by 1 base; junction bases not matched to a gene: 7. In germline, CDR1 is MNHEY, CDR2 SVGAGI. The CDR3 has 14 residues. As to this clone: Its antigen is as yet unknown.

With 60 Vbeta and 13 Jbeta primers, the PCR was carried out. Using immunoSEQ multiplex PCR, the repertoire was profiled, and TCRdb retains in-frame clones only, with some absent. The top ten clones hold approximately 6% of a sample with around 130,000 clones, 70% to 90% of them seen once. This clonotype originated in a woman in her thirties or forties in good health and CMV-seropositive. The rearrangement links TRBV6-5 to TRBJ2-7, with 8 bases identical to TRBD1. Sequencing was done on a sample of PBMCs. CDR3: CASGGTGVSYEQYF. The DNA for the CDR3 is TGTGCCAGCGGAGGGACAGGTGTTTCCTACGAGCAGTACTTC.